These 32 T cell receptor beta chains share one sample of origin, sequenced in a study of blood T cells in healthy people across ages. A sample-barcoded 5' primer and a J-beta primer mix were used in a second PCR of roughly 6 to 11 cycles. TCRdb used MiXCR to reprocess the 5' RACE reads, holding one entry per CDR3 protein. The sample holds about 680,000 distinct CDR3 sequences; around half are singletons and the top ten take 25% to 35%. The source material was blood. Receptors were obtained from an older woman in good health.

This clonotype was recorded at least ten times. The CDR3 loop reads CASSLRGEGVNYGYTF. Here the CDR3 DNA reads TGCGCCAGCAGCTTGCGGGGGGAAGGAGTTAACTATGGCTACACCTTC. This chain uses TRBV5-1 with TRBJ1-2, with D possibly matching TRBD1 (5 bases). The germline V gene has CDR1 SGHRS and CDR2 YFSETQ. The V and J ends lost 1 base and 1 base respectively, with 14 bases between them. This CDR3 has 16 amino acids.

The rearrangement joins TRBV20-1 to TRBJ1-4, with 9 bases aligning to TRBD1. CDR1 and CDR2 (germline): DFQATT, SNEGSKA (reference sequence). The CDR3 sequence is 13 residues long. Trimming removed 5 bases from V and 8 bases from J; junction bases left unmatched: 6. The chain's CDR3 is CSAVQGAREKLFF. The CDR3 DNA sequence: TGCAGTGCTGTACAGGGGGCGCGGGAAAAACTGTTTTTT.

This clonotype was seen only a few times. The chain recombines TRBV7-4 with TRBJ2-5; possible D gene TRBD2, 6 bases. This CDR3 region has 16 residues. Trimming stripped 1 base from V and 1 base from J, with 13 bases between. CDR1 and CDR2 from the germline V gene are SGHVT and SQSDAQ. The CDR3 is CASSLGPLASQETQYF. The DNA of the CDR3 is TGTGCCAGCAGCTTAGGCCCTCTAGCGTCCCAAGAGACCCAGTACTTC.

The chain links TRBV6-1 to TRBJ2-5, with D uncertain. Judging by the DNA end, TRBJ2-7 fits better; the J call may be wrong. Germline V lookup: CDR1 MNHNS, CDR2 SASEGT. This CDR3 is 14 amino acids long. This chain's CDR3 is CASSEGPGAYEQYF. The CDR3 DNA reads TGTGCCAGCAGTGAAGGCCCCGGAGCCTACGAGCAGTACTTC.

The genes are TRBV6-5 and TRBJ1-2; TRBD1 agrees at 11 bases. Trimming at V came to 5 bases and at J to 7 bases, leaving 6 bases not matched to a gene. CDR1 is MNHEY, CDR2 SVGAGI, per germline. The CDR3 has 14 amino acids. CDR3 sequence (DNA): TGTGCCAGCAGTGCGGGACAGGGGGTCTGTGGCTACACCTTC. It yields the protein CASSAGQGVCGYTF.

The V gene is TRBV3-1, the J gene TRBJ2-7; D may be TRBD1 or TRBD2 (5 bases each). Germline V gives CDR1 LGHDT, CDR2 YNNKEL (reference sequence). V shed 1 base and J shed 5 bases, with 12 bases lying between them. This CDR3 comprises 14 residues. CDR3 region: CASSQVPGTDEQYF. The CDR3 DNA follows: TGTGCCAGCAGCCAAGTTCCGGGGACGGACGAGCAGTACTTC.

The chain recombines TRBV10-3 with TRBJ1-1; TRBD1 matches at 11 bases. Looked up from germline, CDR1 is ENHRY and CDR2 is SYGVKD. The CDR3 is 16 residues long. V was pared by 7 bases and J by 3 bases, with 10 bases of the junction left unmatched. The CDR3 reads CAINTGTGGRDTEAFF. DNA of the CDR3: TGTGCCATCAATACCGGGACAGGGGGACGGGACACTGAAGCTTTCTTT.

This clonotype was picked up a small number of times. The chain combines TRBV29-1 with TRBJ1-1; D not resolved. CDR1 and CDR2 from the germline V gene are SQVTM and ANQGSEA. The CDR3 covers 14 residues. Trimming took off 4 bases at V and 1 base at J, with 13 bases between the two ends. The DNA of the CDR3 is TGCAGCGTTGTGGTAGGTTCTAAGAACACTGAAGCTTTCTTT. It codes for CSVVVGSKNTEAFF.

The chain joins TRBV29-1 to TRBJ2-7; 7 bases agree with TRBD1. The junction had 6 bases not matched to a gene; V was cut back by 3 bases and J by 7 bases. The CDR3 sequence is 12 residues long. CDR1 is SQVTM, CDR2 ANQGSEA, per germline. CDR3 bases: TGCAGCGTTGAGAGGGGGCAAGGTGAGCAGTACTTC. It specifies CSVERGQGEQYF.

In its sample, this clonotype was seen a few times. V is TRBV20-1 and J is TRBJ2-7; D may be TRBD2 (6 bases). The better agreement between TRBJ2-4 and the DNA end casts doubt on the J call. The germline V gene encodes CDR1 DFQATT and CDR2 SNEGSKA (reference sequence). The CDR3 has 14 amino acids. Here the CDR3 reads CSARGTLAPYIQYF. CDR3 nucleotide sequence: TGCAGTGCTAGAGGGACACTAGCTCCCTACATTCAGTACTTC.

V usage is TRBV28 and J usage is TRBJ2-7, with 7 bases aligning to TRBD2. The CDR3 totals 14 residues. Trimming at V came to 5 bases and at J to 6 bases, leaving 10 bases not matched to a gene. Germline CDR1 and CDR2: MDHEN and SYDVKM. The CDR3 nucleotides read TGTGCCAGCAGTCCCCGACTAGCACAAATCGAGCAGTACTTC. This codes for CASSPRLAQIEQYF.

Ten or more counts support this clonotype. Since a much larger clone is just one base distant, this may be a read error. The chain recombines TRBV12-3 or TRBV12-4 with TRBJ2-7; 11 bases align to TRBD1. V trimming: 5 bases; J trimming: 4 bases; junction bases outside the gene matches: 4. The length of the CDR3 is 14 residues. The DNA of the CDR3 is TGTGCCAGCAGTGCGAGGGACAGGGGGTACGAGCAGTACTTC. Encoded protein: CASSARDRGYEQYF.

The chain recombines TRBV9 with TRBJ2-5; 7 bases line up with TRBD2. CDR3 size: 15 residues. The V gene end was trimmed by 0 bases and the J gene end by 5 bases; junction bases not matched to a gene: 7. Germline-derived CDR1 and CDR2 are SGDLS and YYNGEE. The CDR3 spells CASSVGAAGDETQYF. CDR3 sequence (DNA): TGTGCCAGCAGCGTAGGGGCGGCGGGAGACGAGACCCAGTACTTC.

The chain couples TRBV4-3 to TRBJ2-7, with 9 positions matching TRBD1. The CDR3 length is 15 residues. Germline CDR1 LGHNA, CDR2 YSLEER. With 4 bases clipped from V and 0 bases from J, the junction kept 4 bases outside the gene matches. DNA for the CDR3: TGCGCCAGCAGCCGAGGGACAGGGTTCTCCTACGAGCAGTACTTC. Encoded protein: CASSRGTGFSYEQYF.

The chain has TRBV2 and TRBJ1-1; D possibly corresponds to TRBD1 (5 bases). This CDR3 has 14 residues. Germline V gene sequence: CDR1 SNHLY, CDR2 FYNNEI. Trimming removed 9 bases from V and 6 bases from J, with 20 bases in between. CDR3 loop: CASVPGLPGAEAFF. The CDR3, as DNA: TGTGCCAGTGTTCCGGGACTCCCTGGGGCTGAAGCTTTCTTT.

CDR3 DNA sequence: TGCAGTGCTAGACAGGGGGACAGGCTCCTCTACGAGCAGTACTTC. Translation: CSARQGDRLLYEQYF. The genes are TRBV20-1 and TRBJ2-4; 8 bases align to TRBD1. The DNA end favors TRBJ2-7, so the J call may be wrong. Germline lookup yields CDR1 DFQATT and CDR2 SNEGSKA (reference sequence). The CDR3 contains 15 residues.

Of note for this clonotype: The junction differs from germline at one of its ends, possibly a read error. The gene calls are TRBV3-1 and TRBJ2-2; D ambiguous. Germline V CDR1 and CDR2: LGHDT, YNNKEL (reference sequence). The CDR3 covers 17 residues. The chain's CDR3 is CASSQDFATTNAGELFF. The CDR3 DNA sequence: TGTGCCAGCAGCCAAGACTTCGCAACGACGAACGCCGGGGAGCTGTTTTTT.

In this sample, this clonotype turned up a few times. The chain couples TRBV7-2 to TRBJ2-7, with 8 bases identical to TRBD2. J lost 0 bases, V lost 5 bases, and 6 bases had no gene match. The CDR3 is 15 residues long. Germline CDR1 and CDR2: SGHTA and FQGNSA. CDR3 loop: CASSPSLAVSYEQYF. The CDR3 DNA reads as TGTGCCAGCAGCCCCTCACTAGCGGTCTCCTACGAGCAGTACTTC.

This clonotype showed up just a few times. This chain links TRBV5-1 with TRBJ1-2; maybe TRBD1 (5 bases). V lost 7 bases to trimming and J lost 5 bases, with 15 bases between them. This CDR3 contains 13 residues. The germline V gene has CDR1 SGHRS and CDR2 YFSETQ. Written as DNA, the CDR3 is TGCGCCAGCGGGACTAACGGGGAATATGGCTACACCTTC. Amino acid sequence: CASGTNGEYGYTF. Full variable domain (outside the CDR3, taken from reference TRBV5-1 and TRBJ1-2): KAGVTQTPRYLIKTRGQQVTLSCSPISGHRSVSWYQQTPGQGLQFLFEYFSETQRNKGNFPGRFSGRQFSNSRSEMNVSTLELGDSALYLCASGTNGEYGYTFGSGTRLTVV.

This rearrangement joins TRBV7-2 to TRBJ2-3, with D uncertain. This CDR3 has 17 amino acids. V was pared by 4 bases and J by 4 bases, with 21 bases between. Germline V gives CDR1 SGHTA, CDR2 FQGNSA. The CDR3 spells CASSSNRTSRGADTQYF. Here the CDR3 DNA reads TGTGCCAGCAGCTCAAACCGGACCTCTCGTGGGGCAGATACGCAGTATTTT.

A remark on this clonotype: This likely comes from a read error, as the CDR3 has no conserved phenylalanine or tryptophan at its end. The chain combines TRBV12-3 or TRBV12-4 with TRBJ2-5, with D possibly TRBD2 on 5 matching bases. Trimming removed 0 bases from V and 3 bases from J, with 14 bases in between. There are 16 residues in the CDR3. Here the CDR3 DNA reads TGTGCCAGCAGTTTAGCGGGAGTTGTATTGGAAGAGACCCAGTACTAC. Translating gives CASSLAGVVLEETQYY.

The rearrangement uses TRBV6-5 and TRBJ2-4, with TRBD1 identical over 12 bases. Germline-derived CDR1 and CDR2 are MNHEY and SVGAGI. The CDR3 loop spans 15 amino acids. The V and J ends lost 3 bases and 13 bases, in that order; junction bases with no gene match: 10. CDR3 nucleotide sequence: TGTGCCAGCAGTTATGGGACAGGGGGCTCACGGGAGCAGTACTTC. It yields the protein CASSYGTGGSREQYF.

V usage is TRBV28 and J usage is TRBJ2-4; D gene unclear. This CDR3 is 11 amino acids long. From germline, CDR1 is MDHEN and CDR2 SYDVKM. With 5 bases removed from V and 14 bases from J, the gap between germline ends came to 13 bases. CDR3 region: CASSARFRKYF. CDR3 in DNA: TGTGCCAGCAGTGCGAGGTTCAGGAAGTACTTC.

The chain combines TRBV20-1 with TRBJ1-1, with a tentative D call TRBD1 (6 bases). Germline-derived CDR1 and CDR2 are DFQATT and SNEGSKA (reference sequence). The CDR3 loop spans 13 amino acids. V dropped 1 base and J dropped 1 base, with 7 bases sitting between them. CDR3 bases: TGCAGTGCTAGAGGGGACACGAACACTGAAGCTTTCTTT. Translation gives CSARGDTNTEAFF.

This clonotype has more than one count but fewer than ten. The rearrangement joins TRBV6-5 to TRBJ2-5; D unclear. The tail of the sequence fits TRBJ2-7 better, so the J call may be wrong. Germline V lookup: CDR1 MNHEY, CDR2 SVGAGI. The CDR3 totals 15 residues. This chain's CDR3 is CASSSAPPYTYEQYF. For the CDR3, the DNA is TGTGCCAGCAGTTCAGCCCCCCCATACACCTACGAGCAGTACTTC.

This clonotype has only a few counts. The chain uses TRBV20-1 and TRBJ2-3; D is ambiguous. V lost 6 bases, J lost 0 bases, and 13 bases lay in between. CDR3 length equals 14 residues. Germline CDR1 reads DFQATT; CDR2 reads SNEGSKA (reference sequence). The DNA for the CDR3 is TGCAGTGCCGCGATTGGGTTCAGCACAGATACGCAGTATTTT. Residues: CSAAIGFSTDTQYF.

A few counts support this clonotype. CDR3 DNA: TGTGCCAGCAGTTACTCGGCCAGTTCACTGTTTTTT. Its translation is CASSYSASSLFF. This sequence joins TRBV6-6 and TRBJ1-4; D gene unclear. Trimming left V 0 bases short and J 13 bases short, with 9 bases between. The CDR3 loop spans 12 amino acids. Germline values: CDR1 MNHNY, CDR2 SVGAGI (reference sequence).

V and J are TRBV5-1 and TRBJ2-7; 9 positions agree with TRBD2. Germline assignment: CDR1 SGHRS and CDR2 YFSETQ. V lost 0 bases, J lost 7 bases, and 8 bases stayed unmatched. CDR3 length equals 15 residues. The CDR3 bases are TGCGCCAGCAGCTTGGGCGGGAGGGCCTTTAATGAGCAGTACTTC. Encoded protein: CASSLGGRAFNEQYF.

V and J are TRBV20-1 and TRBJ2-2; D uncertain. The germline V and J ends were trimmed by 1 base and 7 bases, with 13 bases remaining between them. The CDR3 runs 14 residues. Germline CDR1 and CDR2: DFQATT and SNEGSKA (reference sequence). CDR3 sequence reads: CSARGGPLVGELFF. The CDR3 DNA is TGCAGTGCTAGAGGGGGTCCATTGGTCGGGGAGCTGTTTTTT.

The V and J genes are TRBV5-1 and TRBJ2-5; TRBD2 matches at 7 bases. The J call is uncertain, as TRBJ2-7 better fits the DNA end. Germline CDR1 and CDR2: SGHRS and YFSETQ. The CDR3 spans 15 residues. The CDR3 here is CASSLDWAGEDEQYF. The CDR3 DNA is TGCGCCAGCAGCTTGGATTGGGCGGGAGAGGACGAGCAGTACTTC.

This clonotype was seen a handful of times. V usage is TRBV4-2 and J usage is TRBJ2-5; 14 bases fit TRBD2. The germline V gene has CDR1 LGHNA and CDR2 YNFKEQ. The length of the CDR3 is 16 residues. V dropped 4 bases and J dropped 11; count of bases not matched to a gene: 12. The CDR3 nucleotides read TGTGCCAGCAGCCCCAGACTAGCGGGAGGGTGGAATGAGCAGTACTTC. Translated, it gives CASSPRLAGGWNEQYF.

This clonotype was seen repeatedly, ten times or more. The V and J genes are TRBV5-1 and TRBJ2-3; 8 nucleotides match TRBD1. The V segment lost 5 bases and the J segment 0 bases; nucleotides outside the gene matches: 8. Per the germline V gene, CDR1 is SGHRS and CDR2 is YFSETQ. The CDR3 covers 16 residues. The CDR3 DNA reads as TGCGCCAGCAGTCGCAGGGACAGGACTAGCACAGATACGCAGTATTTT. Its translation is CASSRRDRTSTDTQYF. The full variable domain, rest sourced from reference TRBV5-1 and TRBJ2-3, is KAGVTQTPRYLIKTRGQQVTLSCSPISGHRSVSWYQQTPGQGLQFLFEYFSETQRNKGNFPGRFSGRQFSNSRSEMNVSTLELGDSALYLCASSRRDRTSTDTQYFGPGTRLTVL.